This T cell receptor beta chain is from a study of blood T cell repertoires in COVID-19. This clone showed up just once. TCRdb's table, derived via immunoSEQ multiplex PCR, lists solely in-frame clones and lacks some. This sample has about 260,000 clones, with around 86% found just once. Germline V gene lookup returns CDR1 SGHNT and CDR2 YYREEE (reference sequence). The CDR3 is made up of 17 amino acids. The V segment lost 4 bases and the J segment 4 bases; nucleotides outside the gene matches: 7. The genes are TRBV5-4 and TRBJ2-5, with 16 positions matching TRBD2. The source is a man between 40 and 49 years old who had recovered from COVID-19. Sequenced material: peripheral blood. The CDR3 here is CASSPGTSGRAVETQYF. The CDR3 coding sequence is TGTGCCAGCAGCCCCGGGACTAGCGGGAGGGCCGTAGAGACCCAGTACTTC.